This T cell receptor beta chain came from a study of early T cells in non-severe SARS-CoV-2 infection. Turning to the study itself: The chains were unpaired, and the sequenced material was bulk RNA from unsorted whole blood.

Unique molecular identifiers tagged individual cDNA molecules. One entry per CDR3 protein results from TCRdb running MiXCR on the 5' RACE reads. The sample includes fewer than 85,000 distinct CDR3 sequences, about 13% of them seen just once. This clonotype was counted a few times. The antigen remains undetermined. CDR1 is DFQATT and CDR2 is SNEGSKA in the germline V gene (reference sequence). Deletions cut 7 bases from V and 8 bases from J, with 15 bases between. The CDR3 spans 12 residues. Broader study findings: VDJdb matching favored anti-spike CD8 responses, missing private and CD4 specificities.

The clonotype comes from an adult who was a healthcare worker with PCR-confirmed SARS-CoV-2 infection or an uninfected control (not recorded which). Sequenced material: whole blood. The chain links TRBV20-1 to TRBJ2-1, with D maybe TRBD2 (6 bases). The CDR3 reads CSGARREYEQFF. CDR3 DNA: TGCAGTGGGGCACGACGGGAGTATGAGCAGTTCTTC.